One and the same sample provided the 26 T cell receptor beta chains below, sequenced in a study of PD-1 blockade in mismatch repair-deficient tumors. The table came from immunoSEQ multiplex PCR; TCRdb's copy has only in-frame clones and leaves some out. The data contain 9,400 or so clones, roughly 87% of them singletons. The antigens these receptors bind are not known. Time point in this sample: roughly 10-day in vitro stimulation with candidate mutation-associated neoantigen peptide 1. Sequenced material: cells cultured in vitro, taken from a patient treated with pembrolizumab. All receptors come from an adult with mismatch repair-deficient cancer.

This chain links TRBV28 with TRBJ2-1; 8 nucleotides line up with TRBD2. Germline loops: CDR1 MDHEN, CDR2 SYDVKM. V shed 10 bases and J 0 bases; nucleotides not matched to a gene: 8. This CDR3 contains 15 residues. DNA of the CDR3: TGTGCCACCCAAGGGGCGGGAGGCTCCTACAATGAGCAGTTCTTC. Its protein product is CATQGAGGSYNEQFF. Full variable domain (missing parts from reference TRBV28 and TRBJ2-1): DVKVTQSSRYLVKRTGEKVFLECVQDMDHENMFWYRQDPGLGLRLIYFSYDVKMKEKGDIPEGYSVSREKKERFSLILESASTNQTSMYLCATQGAGGSYNEQFFGPGTRLTVL.

The sample holds a few counts of this clone. This rearrangement joins TRBV10-3 to TRBJ1-5; the match to TRBD1 covers 10 bases. The germline V gene encodes CDR1 ENHRY and CDR2 SYGVKD. This CDR3 contains 14 residues. Trimming cost V 10 bases and J 4 bases; bases outside gene matches: 7. CDR3 coding DNA: TGTGCCACGGGGACAGGGGATTTAAATCAGCCCCAGCATTTT. Residues: CATGTGDLNQPQHF.

Sample share makes this clone hyperexpanded. The chain employs TRBV5-6 and TRBJ2-7; D is undetermined. Trimming shortened V by 4 bases and J by 7 bases, and 12 bases separated the two germline ends. This CDR3 is built from 12 residues. CDR1 and CDR2 from the germline V gene are SGHDT and YYEEEE. This CDR3 is CASSPLGGEQYF. In DNA form, the CDR3 reads TGTGCCAGCAGCCCCCTGGGTGGGGAGCAGTACTTC.

The rearrangement links TRBV7-9 to TRBJ1-2; D remains unclear. V lost 1 base and J 2 bases, leaving 8 bases between the germline ends. CDR1 is SEHNR, CDR2 FQNEAQ, per germline (reference sequence). The CDR3 loop spans 14 amino acids. The CDR3 coding sequence is TGTGCCAGCAGCTTAGTCGGATTAAACTATGGCTACACCTTC. It yields the protein CASSLVGLNYGYTF.

This clone was picked up one time. The genes are TRBV6-1 and TRBJ1-5; D call uncertain. Trimming stripped 1 base from V and 0 bases from J, with 10 bases between. Germline lookup yields CDR1 MNHNS and CDR2 SASEGT. The CDR3 covers 16 residues. The CDR3, as DNA: TGTGCCAGCAGTGAAGGGTTCGGGATTAGCAATCAGCCCCAGCATTTT. It specifies CASSEGFGISNQPQHF.

The rearrangement uses TRBV19 and TRBJ1-6; D gene ambiguous. The CDR3 contains 14 residues. Germline-derived CDR1 and CDR2 are LNHDA and SQIVND (reference sequence). V dropped 5 bases and J dropped 3 bases, with 8 bases sitting between them. CDR3 bases: TGTGCCAGTAGTTTACGGAGCTATAATTCACCCCTCCACTTT. Translation gives CASSLRSYNSPLHF. Based on the CDR3 plus reference TRBV19 and TRBJ1-6, the full variable domain is DGGITQSPKYLFRKEGQNVTLSCEQNLNHDAMYWYRQDPGQGLRLIYYSQIVNDFQKGDIAEGYSVSREKKESFPLTVTSAQKNPTAFYLCASSLRSYNSPLHFGNGTRLTVT.

In this sample, this clone is large. The chain recombines TRBV7-9 with TRBJ2-7; the match to TRBD2 covers 11 bases. Germline loops: CDR1 SEHNR, CDR2 FQNEAQ (reference sequence). The J segment lost 3 bases and the V segment lost 3 bases, leaving 1 base of the junction unmatched. CDR3 length: 14 amino acids. DNA of the CDR3: TGTGCCAGCAGCTTGGGACTAGCGGACTACGAGCAGTACTTC. Amino acid sequence: CASSLGLADYEQYF.

V gene TRBV11-2 combines with J gene TRBJ2-3; a weak D match, TRBD2 (5 bases). The V end was cut by 1 base, the J end by 5 bases, with 16 bases between. CDR3 length: 16 amino acids. Germline values: CDR1 SGHAT, CDR2 FQNNGV. The chain's CDR3 is CASSLVYGLSGDTQYF. The CDR3 DNA follows: TGTGCCAGCAGCTTAGTGTACGGACTGTCGGGAGATACGCAGTATTTT.

The chain recombines TRBV5-5 with TRBJ1-5; TRBD1 aligns across 9 bases. V trimming: 0 bases; J trimming: 4 bases; junction bases outside the gene matches: 5. Germline CDR1 and CDR2: SGHKS and YYEKEE (reference sequence). The CDR3 spans 16 residues. The CDR3, as DNA: TGTGCCAGCAGCTTGGCCCCGGGACAGGGTAATCAGCCCCAGCATTTT. Amino acid sequence: CASSLAPGQGNQPQHF. Based on the CDR3 plus reference TRBV5-5 and TRBJ1-5, the full variable domain is DAGVTQSPTHLIKTRGQQVTLRCSPISGHKSVSWYQQVLGQGPQFIFQYYEKEERGRGNFPDRFSARQFPNYSSELNVNALLLGDSALYLCASSLAPGQGNQPQHFGDGTRLSIL.

The chain employs TRBV5-4 and TRBJ1-1, with D unclear. V gave up 0 bases and J gave up 7 bases, with 16 bases separating them. The CDR3 is 15 residues long. Germline V CDR1 and CDR2: SGHNT, YYREEE (reference sequence). CDR3: CASSLGAGPGNEAFF. The DNA for the CDR3 is TGTGCCAGCAGCTTGGGCGCCGGCCCGGGAAATGAAGCTTTCTTT.

The rearrangement links TRBV27 to TRBJ2-7, with 7 nucleotides matching TRBD1. J was trimmed by 4 bases and V by 3 bases; bases with no gene match: 3. The CDR3 runs 13 residues. Germline V gene data show CDR1 as MNHEY and CDR2 as SMNVEV (reference sequence). The CDR3 DNA reads TGTGCCAGCAGTTTTGGGACAGCTTACGAGCAGTACTTC. This gives the protein CASSFGTAYEQYF.

The chain combines TRBV7-9 with TRBJ2-5, with D unresolved. Germline V gene sequence: CDR1 SEHNR, CDR2 FQNEAQ (reference sequence). V lost 2 bases, J lost 1 base, and 2 bases lay in between. CDR3 length: 12 amino acids. CDR3 loop: CASSLIQETQYF. The CDR3 DNA reads TGTGCCAGCAGCTTAATCCAAGAGACCCAGTACTTC.

The rearrangement joins TRBV4-1 to TRBJ2-7; 7 positions agree with TRBD1. With V trimmed by 4 bases and J by 9 bases, 18 bases remained unmatched. The CDR3 has 16 residues. Looked up from germline, CDR1 is MGHRA and CDR2 is YSYEKL. CDR3 DNA sequence: TGCGCCAGCAGCCCCGGATTGGGGACAGTGGAATTTGTGCAGTACTTC. Its protein product is CASSPGLGTVEFVQYF.

This chain uses TRBV2 with TRBJ1-4; D gene unclear. The ends were cut back, 6 bases at V and 8 bases at J, with 13 bases in the middle. The CDR3 contains 13 residues. Germline loops: CDR1 SNHLY, CDR2 FYNNEI. CDR3 nucleotide sequence: TGTGCCAGCAGCCCCGGGCCGCCGGAAAAACTGTTTTTT. Amino acid sequence: CASSPGPPEKLFF. The full variable domain, in which reference TRBV2 and TRBJ1-4 provide the parts outside the CDR3, is EPEVTQTPSHQVTQMGQEVILRCVPISNHLYFYWYRQILGQKVEFLVSFYNNEISEKSEIFDDQFSVERPDGSNFTLKIRSTKLEDSAMYFCASSPGPPEKLFFGSGTQLSVL.

This clone was seen a handful of times. The J gene is TRBJ1-2, the V gene TRBV9; no reliable D call. The germline V gene has CDR1 SGDLS and CDR2 YYNGEE. Trimming took off 0 bases at V and 4 bases at J, with 10 bases between the two ends. The CDR3 is 14 amino acids. In nucleotides, the CDR3 is TGTGCCAGCAGCGTAGGATTTGGTGGCTATGGCTACACCTTC. Protein: CASSVGFGGYGYTF. Full variable domain (remainder filled in from reference TRBV9 and TRBJ1-2): DSGVTQTPKHLITATGQRVTLRCSPRSGDLSVYWYQQSLDQGLQFLIQYYNGEERAKGNILERFSAQQFPDLHSELNLSSLELGDSALYFCASSVGFGGYGYTFGSGTRLTVV.

By sample share, this clone is medium-sized. V is TRBV5-6 and J is TRBJ1-5; 7 nucleotides match TRBD1. The CDR3 covers 14 residues. Trimming cost V 0 bases and J 4 bases; bases outside gene matches: 1. CDR1 and CDR2 from the germline V gene are SGHDT and YYEEEE. The CDR3 sequence is CASSLGDRNQPQHF. Written as DNA, the CDR3 is TGTGCCAGCAGCTTGGGGGACAGAAATCAGCCCCAGCATTTT.

The gene calls are TRBV28 and TRBJ2-7; the D gene is possibly TRBD2 (5 bases). The germline gives CDR1 MDHEN, CDR2 SYDVKM. This CDR3 comprises 12 residues. The V and J ends lost 7 bases and 0 bases respectively, with 7 bases between them. In DNA form, the CDR3 reads TGTGCCAGCAACCGGGACTCCTACGAGCAGTACTTC. Its translation is CASNRDSYEQYF.

This chain connects TRBV19 to TRBJ2-5, with TRBD1 as a possible D gene (5 bases). The CDR3 contains 12 residues. V was shortened by 9 bases and J by 3 bases, with 11 bases between the two germline ends. CDR1 LNHDA and CDR2 SQIVND come from the germline V gene (reference sequence). In DNA form, the CDR3 reads TGTGCCAGAAAGGGGCGGAAAGAGACCCAGTACTTC. Encoded protein: CARKGRKETQYF.

This chain joins TRBV27 and TRBJ1-4; TRBD1 matches at 11 bases. The CDR3 contains 16 residues. Losses at the gene ends were 3 bases for V and 5 bases for J; bases not matched to a gene: 5. Looked up from germline, CDR1 is MNHEY and CDR2 is SMNVEV (reference sequence). CDR3 loop: CASSLGTGGSNEKLFF. CDR3 coding DNA: TGTGCCAGCAGTTTGGGGACAGGGGGTTCGAATGAAAAACTGTTTTTT.

This clone was detected only once. The CDR3 DNA is TGTGCCAGCAGTGAACAGGGGGCATTAGGAAACACCATATATTTT. This codes for CASSEQGALGNTIYF. This rearrangement joins TRBV2 to TRBJ1-3, with TRBD1 identical over 8 bases. Germline loops: CDR1 SNHLY, CDR2 FYNNEI. The CDR3 is made up of 15 amino acids. Unmatched junction bases numbered 4, after V lost 2 bases and J lost 4 bases.

The genes are TRBV7-3 and TRBJ2-1; a weak D match, TRBD2 (6 bases). The ends were cut back, 11 bases at V and 0 bases at J, with 11 bases in the middle. The CDR3 totals 13 residues. Per germline, CDR1 SGHTA and CDR2 FQGTGA. The CDR3 nucleotides read TGTGCCTCGTCGACTAGCTCCTACAATGAGCAGTTCTTC. Residues: CASSTSSYNEQFF.

This chain links TRBV7-9 with TRBJ2-1, with 8 bases fitting TRBD2. Looked up from germline, CDR1 is SEHNR and CDR2 is FQNEAQ (reference sequence). The CDR3 length is 13 residues. V lost 7 bases, J lost 9 bases, and 8 bases stayed unmatched. CDR3 sequence reads: CASTPGRAVEQFF. Written as DNA, the CDR3 is TGTGCCAGCACCCCCGGGAGGGCCGTTGAGCAGTTCTTC.

The chain recombines TRBV19 with TRBJ2-7; D is uncertain. This CDR3 is 12 amino acids long. V was shortened by 7 bases and J by 0 bases, with 7 bases between the two germline ends. Germline CDR1 is LNHDA and CDR2 is SQIVND (reference sequence). CDR3 region: CASIAPSYEQYF. In DNA form, the CDR3 reads TGTGCCAGTATAGCCCCCTCCTACGAGCAGTACTTC.

The rearrangement joins TRBV19 to TRBJ1-2; 9 bases fit TRBD1. V lost 9 bases, J lost 2 bases, and 4 bases stayed unmatched. This CDR3 is 13 amino acids long. Per the germline V gene, CDR1 is LNHDA and CDR2 is SQIVND (reference sequence). DNA of the CDR3: TGTGCCAGCTGGGACAGGGTGAACTATGGCTACACCTTC. This translates into CASWDRVNYGYTF.

This clone was detected once. The chain carries TRBV5-6 and TRBJ2-7, with D possibly being TRBD1 (5 bases). This CDR3 region has 14 residues. Between the trimmed V and J ends, which lost 0 bases and 0 bases, there was a span of 7 bases. The V gene's germline CDR1 is SGHDT and CDR2 YYEEEE. CDR3 nucleotides: TGTGCCAGCAGCTTGGCAGGGAACTCCTACGAGCAGTACTTC. Translated, it gives CASSLAGNSYEQYF.

This clone was counted a few times. V and J are TRBV5-1 and TRBJ2-7, with D tentatively TRBD2 (5 bases). This CDR3 spans 15 amino acids. CDR1 and CDR2 (germline): SGHRS, YFSETQ. V lost 0 bases and J 2 bases, leaving 12 bases between the germline ends. The CDR3 region has the DNA TGCGCCAGCAGCTTGGCCCTCTACGGGACCTACGAGCAGTACTTC. Translating gives CASSLALYGTYEQYF.